In this sample, the clone carrying this T cell receptor beta chain turned up many times. The antigen is unknown. Using its own MiXCR run on the PCR reads, TCRdb lists one record per CDR3 protein. The top ten clones hold more than 0.8% of a sample with about 97,000 distinct CDR3 sequences, roughly 24% of them seen once. The sample originates from a study of molecular identifiers for immune sequencing clone quantification. CDR1 and CDR2 (germline): MNHNS, SASEGT. The CDR3 covers 13 residues. The V gene lost 6 bases and the J gene lost 2 bases, with 8 bases spanning the gap. Findings of the study overall: Reports indicate spiked Jurkat TCR RNA from one cell could be found among roughly 930,000 naive cells. In naive cells, under 1% of molecules belonged to clones above 20 RNA copies, against over 97% in effector cells.

The chain uses TRBV6-1 and TRBJ1-5; maybe TRBD1 (6 bases). The receptor comes from a human donor in good health. Some libraries in this study had Jurkat cell RNA spiked in. The specimen was naive CD8+ T cells from blood, with Jurkat cell RNA spiked in. Noted subset: FACS-sorted CD8+CD4-CCR7+CD45RA+ naive T cells. The CDR3 nucleotides read TGTGCCAGCAGGGAGGGGGGCAATCAGCCCCAGCATTTT. Translating gives CASREGGNQPQHF.